The 23 T cell receptor beta chains below come from one sample, sequenced in a study of identical twins. TCRdb itself ran the 5' RACE reads through MiXCR, one entry per CDR3 protein. The data show around 1.7 million distinct CDR3 sequences, roughly a third seen once. Input material: cord blood. These receptors all come from a newborn girl in good health.

The chain links TRBV20-1 to TRBJ2-3; D is possibly TRBD2 (5 bases). V was shortened by 1 base and J by 1 base, with 12 bases between the two germline ends. This CDR3 is built from 15 residues. In germline, CDR1 is DFQATT, CDR2 SNEGSKA (reference sequence). The CDR3 DNA follows: TGCAGTGCTAGAGCGGAGGTGGCAGGCACAGATACGCAGTATTTT. Protein: CSARAEVAGTDTQYF.

This clonotype was seen a handful of times. J is TRBJ2-3 and V is TRBV9; D might be TRBD1 (5 bases). Germline V gene data show CDR1 as SGDLS and CDR2 as YYNGEE. Trimming removed 5 bases from V and 0 bases from J, with 13 bases in between. This CDR3 is 15 amino acids long. The CDR3 spells CASSLTEISTDTQYF. The CDR3 bases are TGTGCCAGCAGTCTGACAGAGATTAGCACAGATACGCAGTATTTT.

The rearrangement uses TRBV29-1 and TRBJ1-2, with D perhaps TRBD1 (5 bases). Germline CDR1 and CDR2: SQVTM and ANQGSEA. V was cut by 5 bases and J by 0 bases, with 10 bases left in between. This CDR3 region has 13 residues. In DNA, the CDR3 is TGCAGCGTTATGACAGCCTCTAACTATGGCTACACCTTC. This gives the protein CSVMTASNYGYTF.

The rearrangement uses TRBV20-1 and TRBJ2-7; 8 bases align to TRBD1. Per the germline V gene, CDR1 is DFQATT and CDR2 is SNEGSKA (reference sequence). There are 18 residues in the CDR3. The V segment lost 3 bases and the J segment 1 base; nucleotides outside the gene matches: 17. CDR3 protein: CSASFVRDRSSGSYEQYF. The CDR3 DNA sequence: TGCAGTGCTAGTTTCGTCCGGGACAGGTCCTCTGGATCCTACGAGCAGTACTTC.

This clonotype was observed a handful of times. V gene TRBV10-1 combines with J gene TRBJ2-2, with a tentative D call TRBD1 (7 bases). This CDR3 has 14 amino acids. Germline V CDR1 and CDR2: WNHNN, SYGVQD (reference sequence). V was trimmed by 6 bases and J by 2 bases, leaving 10 bases between them. Here the CDR3 reads CASRRDRNTGELFF. Written as DNA, the CDR3 is TGCGCCAGCAGGCGGGACAGAAACACCGGGGAGCTGTTTTTT.

The V gene is TRBV15, the J gene TRBJ1-3; 9 bases agree with TRBD1. Losses at the gene ends were 0 bases for V and 3 bases for J; bases not matched to a gene: 9. Germline V gene lookup returns CDR1 LNHNV and CDR2 YYDKDF (reference sequence). The CDR3 extends over 18 amino acids. The CDR3 bases are TGTGCCACCAGCAGAGATCCCCCACAGGGGGCTAATGGAAACACCATATATTTT. It codes for CATSRDPPQGANGNTIYF.

This clonotype was counted only a few times. This chain links TRBV6-5 with TRBJ2-7; TRBD1 might be the D (5 bases). Trimming removed 2 bases at V and 6 bases at J, with 5 bases between. There are 11 residues in the CDR3. Germline V gene lookup returns CDR1 MNHEY and CDR2 SVGAGI. This chain's CDR3 is CASSYTGEQYF. In DNA, the CDR3 is TGTGCCAGCAGTTACACAGGCGAGCAGTACTTC.

V and J are TRBV6-5 and TRBJ1-5; D is ambiguous. The V gene's germline CDR1 is MNHEY and CDR2 SVGAGI. Trimming removed 0 bases at V and 8 bases at J, with 8 bases between. This CDR3 has 13 amino acids. The CDR3 spells CASSYSFGEPQHF. CDR3 coding DNA: TGTGCCAGCAGTTACTCCTTCGGGGAGCCCCAGCATTTT.

The rearrangement joins TRBV7-9 to TRBJ2-7; 10 bases fit TRBD1. The length of the CDR3 is 16 residues. CDR1 SEHNR and CDR2 FQNEAQ come from the germline V gene (reference sequence). The ends lost 5 bases at V and 5 bases at J; junction bases unmatched: 12. CDR3 sequence (DNA): TGTGCCAGCAGCACCCGTTGGGGACAGGGGAGGGACGAGCAGTACTTC. This gives the protein CASSTRWGQGRDEQYF.

This clonotype was picked up a small number of times. In nucleotides, the CDR3 is TGTGCCAGCAGAGACCTGGACGTCTATGGCTACACCTTC. This translates into CASRDLDVYGYTF. This rearrangement joins TRBV2 to TRBJ1-2; no clear D gene. The V and J ends lost 6 bases and 4 bases respectively, with 12 bases between them. The CDR3 is 13 amino acids. Per germline, CDR1 SNHLY and CDR2 FYNNEI.

There are a few counts of this clonotype. CDR3: CSATGGRGNEQFF. In DNA form, the CDR3 reads TGCAGTGCTACGGGGGGCCGGGGAAATGAGCAGTTCTTC. The chain joins TRBV20-1 to TRBJ2-1; TRBD2 might be the D (7 bases). CDR3 length: 13 amino acids. CDR1 is DFQATT, CDR2 SNEGSKA, per germline (reference sequence). Between the trimmed V and J ends, which lost 4 bases and 7 bases, there was a span of 14 bases.

The chain carries TRBV7-9 and TRBJ2-2; the D is unclear. The CDR3 runs to 15 residues. V was shortened by 4 bases and J by 7 bases, with 16 bases between the two germline ends. In germline, CDR1 is SEHNR, CDR2 FQNEAQ (reference sequence). The CDR3 bases are TGTGCCAGCAGCTACTACTCAGCCAAGATCGGGGAGCTGTTTTTT. This gives the protein CASSYYSAKIGELFF.

This clonotype was seen a few times. The chain employs TRBV20-1 and TRBJ2-5; 7 bases agree with TRBD2. Per the germline V gene, CDR1 is DFQATT and CDR2 is SNEGSKA (reference sequence). The CDR3 length is 12 residues. Trimming cost V 3 bases and J 3 bases; bases outside gene matches: 1. CDR3 residues: CSASRGEETQYF. The CDR3 nucleotides are TGCAGTGCTAGTCGGGGGGAAGAGACCCAGTACTTC.

This rearrangement joins TRBV6-5 to TRBJ2-7, with D perhaps being TRBD1 or TRBD2 (6 bases each). The CDR3 runs 15 residues. Germline V gene data show CDR1 as MNHEY and CDR2 as SVGAGI. V was pared by 7 bases and J by 2 bases, with 18 bases between. CDR3: CASKRGTGTPYEQYF. The DNA of the CDR3 is TGTGCCAGCAAAAGGGGTACAGGGACTCCCTACGAGCAGTACTTC.

This clonotype was seen a few times. The chain recombines TRBV7-2 with TRBJ2-5, with D perhaps TRBD1 (5 bases). The germline gives CDR1 SGHTA, CDR2 FQGNSA. The CDR3 is 13 amino acids. Between the trimmed V and J ends, which lost 5 bases and 2 bases, there was a span of 9 bases. This CDR3 reads CASSGRAQETQYF. In nucleotides, the CDR3 is TGTGCCAGCAGCGGCAGGGCACAAGAGACCCAGTACTTC.

A few counts support this clonotype. The rearrangement uses TRBV6-5 and TRBJ1-2, with D possibly being TRBD1 (5 bases). Deletions cut 6 bases from V and 8 bases from J, with 19 bases between. CDR3 length: 14 residues. Germline V gene lookup returns CDR1 MNHEY and CDR2 SVGAGI. The CDR3 region is CASSRGHPQRGYTF. CDR3 in DNA: TGTGCCAGCAGCCGAGGACACCCCCAGAGGGGCTACACCTTC.

CDR3 amino acids: CASSGSFF. The DNA for the CDR3 is TGTGCCAGCAGTGGGTCGTTCTTC. The V call is TRBV6-1, the J call TRBJ2-1; D is ambiguous. Germline-derived CDR1 and CDR2 are MNHNS and SASEGT. There are 8 residues in the CDR3. The ends were cut back, 4 bases at V and 15 bases at J, with 4 bases in the middle.

V and J are TRBV4-2 and TRBJ2-4; 11 bases agree with TRBD2. There are 17 residues in the CDR3. The ends lost 4 bases at V and 0 bases at J; junction bases unmatched: 5. CDR1 is LGHNA, CDR2 YNFKEQ, per germline. The DNA for the CDR3 is TGTGCCAGCAGCCGACTAGCGGGGCTTCTAGCCAAAAACATTCAGTACTTC. Its protein product is CASSRLAGLLAKNIQYF.

CDR3 DNA: TGCAGCGTCCAAAGGGGGTCTGGTGGTGAAAAACTGTTTTTT. This encodes CSVQRGSGGEKLFF. The chain is built from TRBV29-1 and TRBJ1-4; TRBD1 might be the D (6 bases). This CDR3 is 14 amino acids long. Trimming shortened V by 6 bases and J by 7 bases, and 18 bases separated the two germline ends. Germline V gives CDR1 SQVTM, CDR2 ANQGSEA.

The rearrangement joins TRBV7-9 to TRBJ1-1; 12 nucleotides match TRBD1. The J segment lost 7 bases and the V segment lost 0 bases, leaving 12 bases of the junction unmatched. The CDR3 runs to 18 residues. Germline CDR1 and CDR2: SEHNR and FQNEAQ (reference sequence). CDR3 residues: CASSLALLRDRGQDEAFF. CDR3 in DNA: TGTGCCAGCAGCTTAGCTCTGCTCCGGGACAGGGGGCAGGATGAAGCTTTCTTT.

The chain has TRBV18 and TRBJ2-1; 10 positions match TRBD2. CDR3 size: 15 residues. V was pared by 6 bases and J by 7 bases, with 9 bases of the junction left unmatched. Germline loops: CDR1 KGHSH, CDR2 LQKENI. CDR3 sequence reads: CASSPALAGMNEQFF. The CDR3 coding sequence is TGTGCCAGCTCGCCGGCACTAGCGGGAATGAATGAGCAGTTCTTC.

About this clonotype itself: One end of the junction does not line up with germline, which may come from a read error. This chain connects TRBV9 to TRBJ2-3; 7 bases align to TRBD2. Germline V lookup: CDR1 SGDLS, CDR2 YYNGEE. The CDR3 totals 15 residues. CDR3 coding DNA: TGTGCCGGCAGCTCCCAAGCGGGAAGGACAGATACGCAGTATTTT. It yields the protein CAGSSQAGRTDTQYF.

This clonotype was seen repeatedly, ten times or more. The rearrangement uses TRBV10-3 and TRBJ2-1; TRBD2 matches at 9 bases. CDR3 length: 17 amino acids. V trimming: 2 bases; J trimming: 4 bases; junction bases outside the gene matches: 9. CDR1 ENHRY and CDR2 SYGVKD come from the germline V gene. Written as DNA, the CDR3 is TGTGCCATCAGTGAGCCGCCGGCTAGCGGGACTTACAATGAGCAGTTCTTC. Translation gives CAISEPPASGTYNEQFF.